These 30 T cell receptor beta chains came from one sample sequenced in a study of CD8 T cells in Susac syndrome. Random hexamers were used to reverse transcribe an amount of about 0.45 to 1 ug RNA. Each CDR3 protein is one row after TCRdb ran MiXCR on the immunoSEQ multiplex PCR reads. Here the sample spans 150,000 to 200,000 distinct CDR3 sequences, approximately 93% being singletons. The sample comprised CD4+ T cells from PBMCs. The receptor set was obtained from a human donor with multiple sclerosis.

The chain carries TRBV7-9 and TRBJ2-3; D is tentatively TRBD1 or TRBD2 (5 bases each). This CDR3 has 16 residues. Trimming pared 6 bases from V and 6 bases from J, leaving 22 bases between. In germline, CDR1 is SEHNR, CDR2 FQNEAQ (reference sequence). The DNA for the CDR3 is TGTGCCAGCAGTCCCCCGCCGGGCAGGGCGGGCGATACGCAGTATTTT. Amino acid sequence: CASSPPPGRAGDTQYF.

The gene calls are TRBV25-1 and TRBJ1-1, with D possibly matching TRBD1 (5 bases). The germline V gene encodes CDR1 MGHDK and CDR2 SYGVNS. V lost 5 bases and J lost 6, with 10 bases in between. The CDR3 runs 12 residues. The CDR3 sequence is CASSPQGPEAFF. CDR3 in DNA: TGTGCCAGCAGTCCCCAGGGACCTGAAGCTTTCTTT.

The chain joins TRBV25-1 to TRBJ1-4; D uncertain. The CDR3 spans 17 residues. Trimming took 1 base from V and 0 from J, leaving 12 bases between them. Germline loops: CDR1 MGHDK, CDR2 SYGVNS. The CDR3 loop is CASSESEGFATNEKLFF. The CDR3 coding sequence is TGTGCCAGCAGTGAATCTGAGGGATTTGCAACTAATGAAAAACTGTTTTTT.

Only one count was recorded for this clonotype. The chain uses TRBV4-2 and TRBJ1-2, with 9 bases fitting TRBD1. The CDR3 covers 14 residues. J was trimmed by 3 bases and V by 3 bases; bases with no gene match: 2. Germline loops: CDR1 LGHNA, CDR2 YNFKEQ. The DNA for the CDR3 is TGTGCCAGCAGCCAGGGGGACAGGGACTATGGCTACACCTTC. This codes for CASSQGDRDYGYTF.

The V and J genes are TRBV29-1 and TRBJ1-3; D is unresolved. V shed 3 bases and J shed 5 bases, with 8 bases lying between them. CDR1 SQVTM and CDR2 ANQGSEA come from the germline V gene. The CDR3 extends over 12 amino acids. The CDR3 DNA reads as TGCAGCGTTGAGGACTCGAGAAACACCATATATTTT. This gives the protein CSVEDSRNTIYF.

This sequence joins TRBV10-3 and TRBJ2-5; D is undetermined. The length of the CDR3 is 12 residues. Germline V gives CDR1 ENHRY, CDR2 SYGVKD. Trimming took 4 bases from V and 4 from J, leaving 7 bases between them. CDR3 DNA: TGTGCCATCAGTGGTGAAGTAGAGACCCAGTACTTC. It translates to CAISGEVETQYF.

The rearrangement uses TRBV30 and TRBJ2-3; perhaps D is TRBD1 or TRBD2 (6 bases each). CDR1 is GTSNPN, CDR2 SVGIG, per germline (reference sequence). The V end was cut by 1 base, the J end by 3 bases, with 11 bases between. The CDR3 totals 14 residues. The CDR3 protein is CAWSGGGGTDTQYF. The CDR3 region has the DNA TGTGCCTGGAGTGGTGGAGGGGGGACAGATACGCAGTATTTT.

This chain uses TRBV29-1 with TRBJ2-1; no clear D. Per the germline V gene, CDR1 is SQVTM and CDR2 is ANQGSEA. Between the trimmed V and J ends, which lost 0 bases and 0 bases, there was a span of 15 bases. This CDR3 spans 17 amino acids. CDR3 in DNA: TGCAGCGTTGAAGAAGCCGCGCTCCCGAGCTCCTACAATGAGCAGTTCTTC. Its translation: CSVEEAALPSSYNEQFF.

This chain uses TRBV20-1 with TRBJ2-5; 10 bases fit TRBD1. With V trimmed by 3 bases and J by 3 bases, 4 bases remained unmatched. CDR3 size: 14 residues. CDR1 is DFQATT, CDR2 SNEGSKA, per germline (reference sequence). The DNA of the CDR3 is TGCAGTGCTAGCCGACAGGGGGCCGAAGAGACCCAGTACTTC. The encoded protein is CSASRQGAEETQYF.

This chain joins TRBV27 and TRBJ1-4, with no clear D. With 5 bases removed from V and 2 bases from J, the gap between germline ends came to 6 bases. The CDR3 covers 13 residues. Germline CDR1 and CDR2: MNHEY and SMNVEV (reference sequence). The CDR3 loop is CASSGRTNEKLFF. CDR3 in DNA: TGTGCCAGCAGTGGGAGGACTAATGAAAAACTGTTTTTT. Combining the CDR3 with reference TRBV27 and TRBJ1-4 gives the whole variable domain EAQVTQNPRYLITVTGKKLTVTCSQNMNHEYMSWYRQDPGLGLRQIYYSMNVEVTDKGDVPEGYKVSRKEKRNFPLILESPSPNQTSLYFCASSGRTNEKLFFGSGTQLSVL.

This clonotype was seen a single time. CDR3: CASSLTQGEGQETQYF. The CDR3 DNA sequence: TGCGCCAGCAGCCTAACCCAGGGGGAAGGTCAAGAGACCCAGTACTTC. V gene TRBV5-1 combines with J gene TRBJ2-5, with 7 bases aligning to TRBD1. Germline lookup yields CDR1 SGHRS and CDR2 YFSETQ. After removal of 4 bases from V and 2 bases from J, the junction contained 11 bases not matched to a gene. CDR3 length: 16 amino acids.

The chain has TRBV5-1 and TRBJ2-3; 7 bases match TRBD2. The CDR3 contains 15 residues. V lost 5 bases and J lost 5; bases outside the gene matches: 11. Germline V gene lookup returns CDR1 SGHRS and CDR2 YFSETQ. In nucleotides, the CDR3 is TGCGCCAGCAGTCCCGGGACGGGGGGTCAAGATACGCAGTATTTT. Translating it yields CASSPGTGGQDTQYF.

This sequence joins TRBV18 and TRBJ1-1; TRBD1 matches at 7 bases. The CDR3 runs to 15 residues. Losses at the gene ends were 2 bases for V and 4 bases for J; bases not matched to a gene: 7. CDR1 and CDR2 from the germline V gene are KGHSH and LQKENI. The CDR3 DNA follows: TGTGCCAGCTCACCAGGACAGGCACAGGGCACTGAAGCTTTCTTT. Translating it yields CASSPGQAQGTEAFF.

The chain has TRBV10-3 and TRBJ1-1; D is ambiguous. Germline V gene sequence: CDR1 ENHRY, CDR2 SYGVKD. This CDR3 comprises 14 residues. Trimming left V 2 bases short and J 3 bases short, with 10 bases between. CDR3 amino acids: CAISETSGDTEAFF. CDR3 DNA: TGTGCCATCAGTGAGACCTCGGGTGACACTGAAGCTTTCTTT.

The gene calls are TRBV19 and TRBJ2-1, with 7 positions matching TRBD1. Looked up from germline, CDR1 is LNHDA and CDR2 is SQIVND (reference sequence). This CDR3 spans 13 amino acids. The junction had 6 bases not matched to a gene; V was cut back by 5 bases and J by 8 bases. CDR3 in amino acids: CASSDRVVDEQFF. The CDR3 DNA is TGTGCCAGTAGTGACAGGGTGGTTGATGAGCAGTTCTTC.

V gene TRBV28 combines with J gene TRBJ1-1, with D unresolved. In germline, CDR1 is MDHEN, CDR2 SYDVKM. V dropped 2 bases and J dropped 1 base, with 8 bases sitting between them. This CDR3 contains 14 residues. This CDR3 is CASSLVQENTEAFF. Here the CDR3 DNA reads TGTGCCAGCAGTTTAGTACAAGAGAACACTGAAGCTTTCTTT.

The V and J genes are TRBV2 and TRBJ1-1; D ambiguous. V lost 6 bases to trimming and J lost 9 bases, with 8 bases between them. The germline gives CDR1 SNHLY, CDR2 FYNNEI. The CDR3 loop spans 10 amino acids. The CDR3 reads CASSLIKAFF. The CDR3 DNA follows: TGTGCCAGCAGCCTTATAAAAGCTTTCTTT.

This rearrangement joins TRBV9 to TRBJ2-5; D is ambiguous. Germline CDR1 SGDLS, CDR2 YYNGEE. The length of the CDR3 is 13 residues. Trimming took off 1 base at V and 5 bases at J, with 9 bases between the two ends. CDR3 protein: CASSVLGGETQYF. In DNA form, the CDR3 reads TGTGCCAGCAGCGTACTAGGTGGTGAGACCCAGTACTTC.

This chain connects TRBV3-1 to TRBJ1-5; D remains unclear. CDR1 is LGHDT, CDR2 YNNKEL, per germline (reference sequence). CDR3 size: 13 residues. V was shortened by 4 bases and J by 4 bases, with 8 bases between the two germline ends. The CDR3, as DNA: TGTGCCAGCAGCCCGGACGTAAATCAGCCCCAGCATTTT. This sequence encodes CASSPDVNQPQHF.

This clonotype was seen only a few times. The chain combines TRBV7-8 with TRBJ1-2; D is perhaps TRBD1 (6 bases). The V gene's germline CDR1 is SGHVS and CDR2 FQNEAQ. The CDR3 runs to 13 residues. With 5 bases removed from V and 8 bases from J, the gap between germline ends came to 15 bases. CDR3 bases: TGTGCCAGCAGCCTCCAAGCGGGGGGCGGCTACACCTTC. This encodes CASSLQAGGGYTF.

The chain has TRBV6-2 or TRBV6-3 and TRBJ2-7; the D is unclear. Germline assignment: CDR1 MNHEY and CDR2 SVGEGT. The V end lost 2 bases, the J end lost 6 bases, and 8 bases lay between the germline ends. The CDR3 has 12 amino acids. The CDR3 loop is CASSYKVGEQYF. The CDR3 coding sequence is TGTGCCAGCAGTTACAAGGTGGGCGAGCAGTACTTC.

This chain connects TRBV20-1 to TRBJ2-5; D possibly corresponds to TRBD2 (6 bases). Per the germline V gene, CDR1 is DFQATT and CDR2 is SNEGSKA (reference sequence). V lost 5 bases and J lost 2, with 12 bases in between. This CDR3 is built from 13 residues. The CDR3 spells CSAPRDFQETQYF. In DNA, the CDR3 is TGCAGTGCTCCCCGGGACTTTCAAGAGACCCAGTACTTC.

This rearrangement joins TRBV14 to TRBJ1-2; 8 nucleotides line up with TRBD1. Germline V gene lookup returns CDR1 SGHDN and CDR2 FVKESK. The CDR3 totals 14 residues. After removal of 5 bases from V and 4 bases from J, the junction contained 6 bases not matched to a gene. DNA of the CDR3: TGTGCCAGCAGCTTTGGAACAGGGGGCTATGGCTACACCTTC. This encodes CASSFGTGGYGYTF.

This chain links TRBV24-1 with TRBJ1-1, with D unclear. The CDR3 consists of 13 residues. V lost 9 bases and J 1 base, leaving 11 bases between the germline ends. Germline values: CDR1 KGHDR, CDR2 SFDVKD. The CDR3 DNA reads TGTGCCACCTCGGACCGCTGGAACACTGAAGCTTTCTTT. The encoded protein is CATSDRWNTEAFF.

The chain combines TRBV18 with TRBJ2-5; D is uncertain. CDR1 and CDR2 (germline): KGHSH, LQKENI. Deletions cut 3 bases from V and 2 bases from J, with 13 bases between. The CDR3 contains 15 residues. The CDR3 DNA sequence: TGTGCCAGCTCACCCCCTGACACGGTTCAAGAGACCCAGTACTTC. Residues: CASSPPDTVQETQYF.

The chain carries TRBV20-1 and TRBJ1-1; D is possibly TRBD1 (6 bases). The CDR3 runs 13 residues. Germline V gene sequence: CDR1 DFQATT, CDR2 SNEGSKA (reference sequence). V lost 7 bases and J 7 bases, leaving 19 bases between the germline ends. CDR3 coding DNA: TGCAGTGGCCACGGGACACGGATAGGTGAAGCTTTCTTT. This translates into CSGHGTRIGEAFF.

The rearrangement links TRBV4-1 to TRBJ1-5; 8 bases match TRBD1. J gave up 3 bases and V 1 base, and 8 bases lay outside the gene matches. The CDR3 consists of 17 residues. Germline CDR1 MGHRA, CDR2 YSYEKL. For the CDR3, the DNA is TGCGCCAGCAGCCAAGGTCCCGGGACAGGAGACAATCAGCCCCAGCATTTT. Its protein is CASSQGPGTGDNQPQHF.

This chain links TRBV12-3 or TRBV12-4 with TRBJ2-7; 11 nucleotides line up with TRBD1. The CDR3 is 13 amino acids. Germline trimming cut 6 bases from V and 7 bases from J; bases unmatched to any gene: 5. Here the CDR3 DNA reads TGTGCCAGCAGCCTGGACAGGGGGCGGGAGCAGTACTTC. It encodes CASSLDRGREQYF.

V is TRBV19 and J is TRBJ2-1, with 10 bases that match TRBD2. Germline V gene lookup returns CDR1 LNHDA and CDR2 SQIVND (reference sequence). The CDR3 has 15 residues. Unmatched junction bases numbered 9, after V lost 6 bases and J lost 7 bases. CDR3 loop: CASSRLAGVWNEQFF. The CDR3 DNA reads as TGTGCCAGTAGCCGTCTAGCGGGAGTCTGGAATGAGCAGTTCTTC.

The chain employs TRBV30 and TRBJ2-7; the match to TRBD1 covers 7 bases. Germline trimming cut 2 bases from V and 11 bases from J; bases unmatched to any gene: 21. Germline V gene sequence: CDR1 GTSNPN, CDR2 SVGIG (reference sequence). The CDR3 is 16 amino acids. CDR3 loop: CAWSQRGGPDRMSKYF. CDR3 coding DNA: TGTGCCTGGAGTCAGAGAGGGGGTCCGGACAGGATGAGTAAGTACTTC.